The 5 T cell receptor beta chains in this list originate from one sample, sequenced in a study of blood T cell repertoires in COVID-19 (dated by TCRdb to the early 2020s). Library generation was performed with the immunoSEQ multiplex PCR assay. TCRdb holds this immuneACCESS table with in-frame rearrangements only. Some clones are missing; in checked studies, unresolved V genes explain under half, and the rest has no known cause. The sample table records a few hundred thousand clones; roughly 86% of these occur just once. The ten largest clones add up to under 2% of the sample. The sample taken for sequencing was peripheral blood. The receptors here all came from a woman aged 50 to 60 with acute or convalescent COVID-19.

This clone was counted between two and nine times. The DNA of the CDR3 is TGTGCCAGCAGCTATCTCCCAGATACGCAGTATTTT. Amino acids: CASSYLPDTQYF. The gene calls are TRBV5-5 and TRBJ2-3; D not resolved. This CDR3 comprises 12 residues. V was pared by 3 bases and J by 4 bases, with 6 bases between. Germline CDR1 reads SGHKS; CDR2 reads YYEKEE (reference sequence).

CDR3 sequence: CAWSVGQRSQPQHF. The DNA for the CDR3 is TGTGCCTGGAGTGTAGGACAGAGGAGTCAGCCCCAGCATTTT. The chain carries TRBV30 and TRBJ1-5; D might be TRBD1 (6 bases). This CDR3 has 14 residues. V shed 0 bases and J shed 6 bases, with 12 bases lying between them. The germline CDR1 and CDR2 sequences are GTSNPN and SVGIG (reference sequence).

This clone has more than one count but fewer than ten. CDR3 in DNA: TGTGCCAGCTCACACCCGGGACAGGCGTACGAGCAGTACTTC. Translated, it gives CASSHPGQAYEQYF. This chain uses TRBV18 with TRBJ2-7, with TRBD1 matching over 8 bases. Per germline, CDR1 KGHSH and CDR2 LQKENI. The CDR3 sequence is 14 residues long. The V and J ends lost 4 bases and 4 bases, in that order; junction bases with no gene match: 6.

The chain recombines TRBV27 with TRBJ2-7; 7 nucleotides align to TRBD2. With 2 bases clipped from V and 4 bases from J, the junction kept 11 bases outside the gene matches. Looked up from germline, CDR1 is MNHEY and CDR2 is SMNVEV (reference sequence). CDR3 length: 16 amino acids. For the CDR3, the DNA is TGTGCCAGCAGTTTAACCTCGGGTCTAGCGGTGTACGAGCAGTACTTC. This codes for CASSLTSGLAVYEQYF.

V gene TRBV5-1 combines with J gene TRBJ2-7, with D perhaps TRBD2 (6 bases). The CDR3 covers 15 residues. V lost 4 bases and J lost 3, with 17 bases in between. Germline-derived CDR1 and CDR2 are SGHRS and YFSETQ. This chain's CDR3 is CASSPLGGGVYEQYF. The CDR3 bases are TGCGCCAGCAGCCCTCTGGGCGGAGGGGTCTACGAGCAGTACTTC.